The T cell receptor beta chain described here comes from a study of T cells in Graves' hyperthyroidism and ophthalmopathy. Study results and limitations: Researchers report that a 13 V-J model separated ophthalmopathy from stable hyperthyroidism. In blood, most of the thyroid clonotypes expanded above 0.001 were also present.

RNA transcripts gave rise to amplified TCR beta CDR3 regions. With the HTBI primer set, the TCR CDR3 went through a first round of RT-PCR. TCRdb re-analysed the multiplex PCR reads in MiXCR, keeping a single row per CDR3 protein. Of approximately 700,000 distinct CDR3 sequences in the sample, less than 45% were seen once. This clonotype showed up just a few times. Its antigen is still unknown. Diagnoses used clinical symptoms, serum thyroxine and TRAb, thyroid ultrasound and orbital computed tomography. The CDR3 has 14 amino acids. Germline CDR1 reads LNHDA; CDR2 reads SQIVND (reference sequence). With 4 bases clipped from V and 6 bases from J, the junction kept 1 base outside the gene matches.

Specimen: peripheral blood or thyroid tissue (not recorded which). This TCR was sampled from an adult man with Graves' disease, either hyperthyroidism or ophthalmopathy (not recorded which). The chain recombines TRBV19 with TRBJ1-5; TRBD1 matches 12 bases. The CDR3 DNA sequence: TGTGCCAGTAGTAGGGACAGGGGGCGTCAGCCCCAGCATTTT. Amino acids: CASSRDRGRQPQHF. Full variable domain (rest looked up from reference TRBV19 and TRBJ1-5): DGGITQSPKYLFRKEGQNVTLSCEQNLNHDAMYWYRQDPGQGLRLIYYSQIVNDFQKGDIAEGYSVSREKKESFPLTVTSAQKNPTAFYLCASSRDRGRQPQHFGDGTRLSIL.